The 15 T cell receptor beta chains given below trace back to one sample, sequenced in a study of T cells in narcolepsy. Assay used: immunoSEQ multiplex PCR; TCRdb lists only in-frame clones, some missing. The sample lists around 19,000 clones, roughly 87% occurring once. Sequenced input: memory (CD45RA-) CD4+ T cells from blood. Source of these receptors: a human donor in good health.

This chain uses TRBV5-6 with TRBJ2-1, with 8 bases lining up with TRBD2. Per the germline V gene, CDR1 is SGHDT and CDR2 is YYEEEE. The CDR3 is 13 amino acids. V shed 1 base and J 8 bases; nucleotides not matched to a gene: 2. CDR3 DNA sequence: TGTGCCAGCAGCTTGATCGGGGGGGATGAGCAGTTCTTC. Its protein product is CASSLIGGDEQFF.

CDR3 region: CASSSWQAHEQYF. Here the CDR3 DNA reads TGTGCCAGCAGTAGTTGGCAGGCGCACGAGCAGTACTTC. The genes are TRBV25-1 and TRBJ2-7, with D unresolved. The CDR3 length is 13 residues. CDR1 is MGHDK, CDR2 SYGVNS, per germline. V was trimmed by 5 bases and J by 5 bases, leaving 13 bases between them.

The rearrangement uses TRBV5-4 and TRBJ2-1, with TRBD2 matching 15 bases. Germline V gene sequence: CDR1 SGHNT, CDR2 YYREEE (reference sequence). CDR3 size: 19 residues. J was trimmed by 3 bases and V by 4 bases; bases with no gene match: 11. CDR3 region: CASSLRTSGGGNIYNEQFF. CDR3 bases: TGTGCCAGCAGCCTGAGGACTAGCGGGGGGGGCAATATCTACAATGAGCAGTTCTTC.

J is TRBJ2-2 and V is TRBV7-9; no definite D call. The CDR3 extends over 15 amino acids. Trimming pared 6 bases from V and 3 bases from J, leaving 14 bases between. Germline CDR1 SEHNR, CDR2 FQNEAQ (reference sequence). The CDR3 coding sequence is TGTGCCAGCAGACGTTGGACCGAAGACACCGGGGAGCTGTTTTTT. Protein sequence: CASRRWTEDTGELFF.

This clone was recorded only once. The chain has TRBV11-1 and TRBJ2-1, with 10 bases identical to TRBD2. In germline, CDR1 is SGHAT, CDR2 FQDESV (reference sequence). CDR3 length equals 14 residues. J lost 6 bases, V lost 7 bases, and 6 bases had no gene match. The CDR3 spells CASMSTSGINEQFF. CDR3 DNA sequence: TGTGCCAGCATGTCTACTAGCGGGATCAATGAGCAGTTCTTC. Filled out from reference TRBV11-1 and TRBJ2-1, the complete variable domain reads EAEVAQSPRYKITEKSQAVAFWCDPISGHATLYWYRQILGQGPELLVQFQDESVVDDSQLPKDRFSAERLKGVDSTLKIQPAELGDSAMYLCASMSTSGINEQFFGPGTRLTVL.

V is TRBV11-2 and J is TRBJ1-2; a possible D gene is TRBD1 (6 bases). V was cut by 1 base and J by 4 bases, with 10 bases left in between. This CDR3 has 14 residues. Germline values: CDR1 SGHAT, CDR2 FQNNGV. The chain's CDR3 is CASSLVEGVYGYTF. CDR3 nucleotide sequence: TGTGCCAGCAGCTTAGTAGAGGGGGTCTATGGCTACACCTTC.

This chain connects TRBV6-1 to TRBJ1-2, with no clear D. V was pared by 5 bases and J by 3 bases, with 10 bases between. This CDR3 has 13 residues. Germline CDR1 reads MNHNS; CDR2 reads SASEGT. The CDR3 nucleotides are TGTGCCAGCAGTACCTGGGAGGACTATGGCTACACCTTC. Its protein product is CASSTWEDYGYTF.

This chain links TRBV29-1 with TRBJ2-3; D ambiguous. This CDR3 comprises 12 residues. Trimming removed 3 bases at V and 1 base at J, with 5 bases between. CDR1 and CDR2 (germline): SQVTM, ANQGSEA. The chain's CDR3 is CSVDLGTDTQYF. The DNA of the CDR3 is TGCAGCGTTGACCTGGGCACAGATACGCAGTATTTT.

The V and J genes are TRBV25-1 and TRBJ1-1; 7 bases agree with TRBD1. Germline CDR1 and CDR2: MGHDK and SYGVNS. J gave up 0 bases and V 6 bases, and 4 bases lay outside the gene matches. The CDR3 covers 14 residues. The CDR3 sequence is CASRVTGLNTEAFF. Written as DNA, the CDR3 is TGTGCCAGCAGGGTGACAGGGCTGAACACTGAAGCTTTCTTT.

V is TRBV5-4 and J is TRBJ1-2; the D is unclear. Germline V lookup: CDR1 SGHNT, CDR2 YYREEE (reference sequence). V lost 0 bases and J 4 bases, leaving 10 bases between the germline ends. The CDR3 contains 14 residues. The CDR3 sequence is CASSLEAVGYGYTF. The CDR3 nucleotides are TGTGCCAGCAGCTTGGAGGCGGTCGGCTATGGCTACACCTTC.

The genes are TRBV7-2 and TRBJ1-3; D is unresolved. Looked up from germline, CDR1 is SGHTA and CDR2 is FQGNSA. The CDR3 is 16 amino acids. Trimming pared 3 bases from V and 0 bases from J, leaving 12 bases between. The DNA for the CDR3 is TGTGCCAGCAGCTTTCTTCCGTCCGTCTCTGGAAACACCATATATTTT. This sequence encodes CASSFLPSVSGNTIYF.

The chain joins TRBV7-9 to TRBJ1-4; no clear D. Germline V gives CDR1 SEHNR, CDR2 FQNEAQ (reference sequence). The CDR3 has 13 residues. Trimming stripped 6 bases from V and 5 bases from J, with 10 bases between. The CDR3, as DNA: TGTGCCAGCAGTCTATCGGGGAATGAAAAACTGTTTTTT. It yields the protein CASSLSGNEKLFF.

The genes are TRBV5-1 and TRBJ2-1; unclear D gene. The CDR3 loop spans 14 amino acids. Deletions cut 4 bases from V and 7 bases from J, with 15 bases between. Per germline, CDR1 SGHRS and CDR2 YFSETQ. CDR3 coding DNA: TGCGCCAGCAGCCTCACGTGGGCAGTTAATGAGCAGTTCTTC. This gives the protein CASSLTWAVNEQFF.

The rearrangement links TRBV5-4 to TRBJ1-2, with a weak D call TRBD1 (5 bases). CDR3 size: 16 residues. Trimming stripped 4 bases from V and 5 bases from J, with 21 bases between. CDR1 is SGHNT and CDR2 is YYREEE in the germline V gene (reference sequence). As DNA, the CDR3 is TGTGCCAGCAGCCTTTTCTCAGGGAGAGAAATTTATGGCTACACCTTC. This gives the protein CASSLFSGREIYGYTF. The full variable domain, its missing parts supplied by reference TRBV5-4 and TRBJ1-2, is ETGVTQSPTHLIKTRGQQVTLRCSSQSGHNTVSWYQQALGQGPQFIFQYYREEENGRGNFPPRFSGLQFPNYSSELNVNALELDDSALYLCASSLFSGREIYGYTFGSGTRLTVV.

For the CDR3, the DNA is TGTGCCAGCGGACCGAGGGTTCAGCCCCAGCATTTT. Encoded protein: CASGPRVQPQHF. This chain uses TRBV28 with TRBJ1-5; D uncertain. Trimming left V 8 bases short and J 6 bases short, with 11 bases between. CDR3 length: 12 residues. Germline V CDR1 and CDR2: MDHEN, SYDVKM.